The 20 T cell receptor beta chains reported below all come from one sample, sequenced in a study of T cells in localized non-small cell lung cancer. This table comes from immunoSEQ multiplex PCR, and its TCRdb copy is limited to in-frame clones, with some not included. The sample includes some 21,000 clones, about nine tenths seen only once; the top ten take less than 9%. Sample: peripheral blood, taken before any cancer treatment. These receptors originate from a woman aged 40-70 years with stage I lung adenocarcinoma.

This rearrangement joins TRBV19 to TRBJ2-2; 7 nucleotides agree with TRBD1. Germline trimming cut 6 bases from V and 0 bases from J; bases unmatched to any gene: 4. This CDR3 comprises 15 residues. The V gene's germline CDR1 is LNHDA and CDR2 SQIVND (reference sequence). CDR3 residues: CASRRDRSNTGELFF. The CDR3, as DNA: TGTGCCAGTAGGAGGGACAGATCGAACACCGGGGAGCTGTTTTTT.

The chain employs TRBV4-2 and TRBJ2-1; a weak D match, TRBD1 (6 bases). Germline V gene data show CDR1 as LGHNA and CDR2 as YNFKEQ. Deletions cut 5 bases from V and 0 bases from J, with 17 bases between. The CDR3 runs to 17 residues. DNA for the CDR3: TGTGCCAGCAGCACAAGGTGGACAGACAGCTCCTACAATGAGCAGTTCTTC. This codes for CASSTRWTDSSYNEQFF.

This clone was detected a few times. The V gene is TRBV5-4, the J gene TRBJ2-1; TRBD2 might be the D (6 bases). The length of the CDR3 is 14 residues. V shed 4 bases and J shed 4 bases, with 12 bases lying between them. Looked up from germline, CDR1 is SGHNT and CDR2 is YYREEE (reference sequence). Here the CDR3 reads CASSMDYTYNEQFF. CDR3 coding DNA: TGTGCCAGCAGCATGGACTACACTTACAATGAGCAGTTCTTC. Supplemented by reference TRBV5-4 and TRBJ2-1, the full variable domain reads ETGVTQSPTHLIKTRGQQVTLRCSSQSGHNTVSWYQQALGQGPQFIFQYYREEENGRGNFPPRFSGLQFPNYSSELNVNALELDDSALYLCASSMDYTYNEQFFGPGTRLTVL.

The rearrangement joins TRBV7-9 to TRBJ1-5, with a weak D call TRBD1 (6 bases). This CDR3 region has 17 residues. V lost 2 bases and J lost 4, with 18 bases in between. Looked up from germline, CDR1 is SEHNR and CDR2 is FQNEAQ (reference sequence). CDR3 bases: TGTGCCAGCAGCTTACTCCTAGCCAGCGGACAGAATCAGCCCCAGCATTTT. Translating it yields CASSLLLASGQNQPQHF.

The chain is built from TRBV7-2 and TRBJ1-5; weak D call: TRBD1 (5 bases). The germline V and J ends were trimmed by 1 base and 3 bases, with 7 bases remaining between them. The CDR3 totals 14 residues. Germline-derived CDR1 and CDR2 are SGHTA and FQGNSA. The CDR3 loop reads CASSLVRDNQPQHF. DNA for the CDR3: TGTGCCAGCAGCTTAGTCAGGGACAATCAGCCCCAGCATTTT.

The CDR3 DNA sequence: TGTGCCAGCAGTCCCCCCCTAGGAGATGAGCAGTTCTTC. Protein product: CASSPPLGDEQFF. The gene calls are TRBV27 and TRBJ2-1; D ambiguous. The germline gives CDR1 MNHEY, CDR2 SMNVEV (reference sequence). The CDR3 sequence is 13 residues long. V was trimmed by 5 bases and J by 8 bases, leaving 13 bases between them.

This clone has only a few counts. This chain joins TRBV5-4 and TRBJ2-2; D is unclear. V was clipped by 3 bases and J by 1 base, with 10 bases between them. CDR3 length: 15 amino acids. Germline-derived CDR1 and CDR2 are SGHNT and YYREEE (reference sequence). CDR3 loop: CASSWGSGNTGELFF. CDR3 bases: TGTGCCAGCAGCTGGGGATCAGGGAACACCGGGGAGCTGTTTTTT.

This clone showed up just a few times. J is TRBJ2-3 and V is TRBV10-1, with TRBD2 matching over 7 bases. CDR1 is WNHNN, CDR2 SYGVQD, per germline (reference sequence). The V segment lost 0 bases and the J segment 0 bases; nucleotides outside the gene matches: 3. CDR3 size: 16 residues. The CDR3 DNA is TGCGCCAGCAGTGAGTCGATTAGCGGGAGCACAGATACGCAGTATTTT. Residues: CASSESISGSTDTQYF.

The rearrangement uses TRBV11-2 and TRBJ1-6; D unclear. The CDR3 is made up of 16 amino acids. Germline V gene lookup returns CDR1 SGHAT and CDR2 FQNNGV. Deletions cut 1 base from V and 0 bases from J, with 7 bases between. The CDR3 reads CASSLGQSSYNSPLHF. The CDR3 bases are TGTGCCAGCAGCTTAGGTCAGAGCTCCTATAATTCACCCCTCCACTTT.

The J gene is TRBJ2-7, the V gene TRBV4-2; perhaps D is TRBD1 or TRBD2 (6 bases each). CDR1 is LGHNA and CDR2 is YNFKEQ in the germline V gene. V lost 4 bases and J lost 3, with 16 bases in between. The CDR3 length is 15 residues. The CDR3 nucleotides are TGTGCCAGCAGCCTTGAGGGGGGTTGGAACTACGAGCAGTACTTC. It translates to CASSLEGGWNYEQYF.

This clone was counted only a few times. This chain joins TRBV4-3 and TRBJ1-1; a weak D match, TRBD1 (5 bases). The CDR3 has 12 residues. Germline V gene lookup returns CDR1 LGHNA and CDR2 YSLEER. V gave up 3 bases and J gave up 8 bases, with 10 bases separating them. The CDR3 reads CASSHRTGEAFF. As DNA, the CDR3 is TGCGCCAGCAGCCATAGAACAGGAGAAGCTTTCTTT.

The rearrangement joins TRBV9 to TRBJ2-2, with 10 bases matching TRBD2. The CDR3 length is 16 residues. The V segment lost 4 bases and the J segment 6 bases; nucleotides outside the gene matches: 9. CDR1 and CDR2 from the germline V gene are SGDLS and YYNGEE. This CDR3 reads CASSPLLAGEAGELFF. The CDR3 DNA follows: TGTGCCAGCAGCCCCCTCCTAGCGGGAGAGGCCGGGGAGCTGTTTTTT.

The rearrangement uses TRBV5-1 and TRBJ2-7, with D tentatively TRBD2 (7 bases). With 0 bases removed from V and 4 bases from J, the gap between germline ends came to 20 bases. From germline, CDR1 is SGHRS and CDR2 YFSETQ. The CDR3 has 17 amino acids. CDR3 nucleotides: TGCGCCAGCAGCTTGGATCCCTTCGGGGAGGGGGGATACGAGCAGTACTTC. Translated, it gives CASSLDPFGEGGYEQYF.

The V and J genes are TRBV6-6 and TRBJ2-1; 7 positions agree with TRBD1. V lost 8 bases, J lost 3 bases, and 7 bases stayed unmatched. From germline, CDR1 is MNHNY and CDR2 SVGAGI (reference sequence). The CDR3 is 14 residues long. The CDR3 sequence is CASGRGGYYNEQFF. For the CDR3, the DNA is TGTGCCAGCGGCAGAGGGGGCTACTACAATGAGCAGTTCTTC.

V gene TRBV2 combines with J gene TRBJ1-1; D remains ambiguous. The germline gives CDR1 SNHLY, CDR2 FYNNEI. Trimming stripped 4 bases from V and 0 bases from J, with 3 bases between. This CDR3 has 12 amino acids. The CDR3 loop reads CASSVVNTEAFF. The CDR3 DNA is TGTGCCAGCAGTGTGGTGAACACTGAAGCTTTCTTT. The full variable domain, rest sourced from reference TRBV2 and TRBJ1-1, is EPEVTQTPSHQVTQMGQEVILRCVPISNHLYFYWYRQILGQKVEFLVSFYNNEISEKSEIFDDQFSVERPDGSNFTLKIRSTKLEDSAMYFCASSVVNTEAFFGQGTRLTVV.

This chain uses TRBV7-2 with TRBJ1-2; D gene unclear. Germline CDR1 and CDR2: SGHTA and FQGNSA. CDR3 length equals 14 residues. With 3 bases removed from V and 0 bases from J, the gap between germline ends came to 8 bases. The DNA of the CDR3 is TGTGCCAGCAGCTTGGCAGGTCCTAACTATGGCTACACCTTC. Translating it yields CASSLAGPNYGYTF.

J is TRBJ2-3 and V is TRBV6-1, with TRBD2 matching over 8 bases. The CDR3 contains 15 residues. Germline loops: CDR1 MNHNS, CDR2 SASEGT. After removal of 2 bases from V and 5 bases from J, the junction contained 6 bases not matched to a gene. Here the CDR3 reads CASSESGLAGDTQYF. The CDR3 region has the DNA TGTGCCAGCAGTGAATCGGGGCTAGCGGGAGATACGCAGTATTTT.

This sequence joins TRBV2 and TRBJ2-2; D is possibly TRBD2 (6 bases). The CDR3 sequence is 13 residues long. V lost 8 bases and J 4 bases, leaving 11 bases between the germline ends. Germline loops: CDR1 SNHLY, CDR2 FYNNEI. CDR3 coding DNA: TGTGCCAGCGGGCGGGGCCCCACCGGGGAGCTGTTTTTT. Amino acid sequence: CASGRGPTGELFF.

Here the CDR3 DNA reads TGTGCCTGGTCCGGGACAGGGTCTGGAAACACCATATATTTT. As protein: CAWSGTGSGNTIYF. J is TRBJ1-3 and V is TRBV30; 9 bases agree with TRBD1. Germline CDR1 and CDR2: GTSNPN and SVGIG (reference sequence). J gave up 1 base and V 5 bases, and 3 bases lay outside the gene matches. This CDR3 spans 14 amino acids.

This clone was seen only once. Sequence at one end of the junction differs from germline and may be a read error. This sample also contains other DNA sequences that code for the same CDR3. CDR3 in DNA: TGTGCTAGCAGCCCGACAGGATTTGGAGAGCAGTACTTC. Translation gives CASSPTGFGEQYF. V is TRBV7-7 and J is TRBJ2-7; D might be TRBD1 (6 bases). CDR1 is SSHAT and CDR2 is FNYEAQ in the germline V gene (reference sequence). There are 13 residues in the CDR3.